Presented here are 29 T cell receptor beta chains from one specimen sequenced in a study of neurological immune-mediated disorders. MiXCR was run by TCRdb on the 5' RACE reads, yielding one entry per CDR3 protein. This sample has approximately 48,000 distinct CDR3 sequences, with 3% found just once. The sample comprised PBMCs. The source of these receptors is a woman aged 45-65 years with multiple sclerosis.

This clonotype was seen ten or more times. The chain links TRBV10-1 to TRBJ2-1; D remains ambiguous. The CDR3 contains 15 residues. Looked up from germline, CDR1 is WNHNN and CDR2 is SYGVQD (reference sequence). Trimming took off 3 bases at V and 7 bases at J, with 16 bases between the two ends. The DNA for the CDR3 is TGCGCCAGCAGTGACCCACGCGGTACTTATAATGAGCAGTTCTTC. This sequence encodes CASSDPRGTYNEQFF.

There are many counts of this clonotype. The genes are TRBV2 and TRBJ2-7; TRBD2 agrees at 7 bases. Germline V gene lookup returns CDR1 SNHLY and CDR2 FYNNEI. The J segment lost 6 bases and the V segment lost 1 base, leaving 6 bases of the junction unmatched. There are 14 residues in the CDR3. In DNA form, the CDR3 reads TGTGCCAGCAGTGAAGTGGCGGGGGATGGCGAGCAGTACGTC. Its protein product is CASSEVAGDGEQYV.

This clonotype was counted at least ten times. V usage is TRBV6-5 and J usage is TRBJ1-5, with D perhaps TRBD1 (6 bases). In germline, CDR1 is MNHEY, CDR2 SVGAGI. The V and J ends lost 8 bases and 4 bases respectively, with 15 bases between them. This CDR3 region has 14 residues. CDR3 sequence reads: CASRRWGANQPQHF. The CDR3, as DNA: TGTGCCAGCCGCCGGTGGGGGGCTAATCAGCCCCAGCATTTT.

Many counts were recorded for this clonotype. The chain couples TRBV11-3 to TRBJ2-2; 7 nucleotides agree with TRBD2. V shed 3 bases, J shed 7 bases, and the junction held 5 bases outside the gene matches. The CDR3 covers 14 residues. The V gene's germline CDR1 is SGHNT and CDR2 YENEEA. CDR3 region: CASSFGGMSGELFF. The DNA for the CDR3 is TGTGCCAGCAGCTTCGGGGGGATGAGCGGGGAGCTGTTTTTT.

CDR3 in DNA: TGTGCCAGAAGCCTATACAATGAGCAGTTCTTC. It yields the protein CARSLYNEQFF. The rearrangement joins TRBV5-6 to TRBJ2-1; D unresolved. Trimming shortened V by 8 bases and J by 4 bases, and 7 bases separated the two germline ends. CDR3 length: 11 amino acids. Germline lookup yields CDR1 SGHDT and CDR2 YYEEEE. The whole variable domain, remainder taken from reference TRBV5-6 and TRBJ2-1, is DAGVTQSPTHLIKTRGQQVTLRCSPKSGHDTVSWYQQALGQGPQFIFQYYEEEERQRGNFPDRFSGHQFPNYSSELNVNALLLGDSALYLCARSLYNEQFFGPGTRLTVL.

This clonotype was counted ten times or more. V is TRBV25-1 and J is TRBJ2-1; 11 nucleotides align to TRBD2. The CDR3 sequence is 15 residues long. The trim removed 4 bases at V and 6 bases at J, leaving 5 bases unmatched. Germline-derived CDR1 and CDR2 are MGHDK and SYGVNS. This CDR3 reads CASSVSGTSGNEQFF. The CDR3 DNA is TGTGCCAGCAGTGTTTCCGGGACTAGCGGCAATGAGCAGTTCTTC.

The table lists this clonotype with many counts. The V gene is TRBV20-1, the J gene TRBJ2-5; 7 nucleotides match TRBD2. CDR1 and CDR2 (germline): DFQATT, SNEGSKA (reference sequence). This CDR3 spans 13 amino acids. V lost 6 bases to trimming and J lost 2 bases; unmatched junction nucleotides: 6. The CDR3 sequence is CSAVLAAQETQYF. In DNA form, the CDR3 reads TGCAGTGCGGTCCTAGCGGCTCAAGAGACCCAGTACTTC.

This clonotype was seen repeatedly, ten times or more. V is TRBV7-2 and J is TRBJ2-5; possible D gene TRBD1, 6 bases. CDR3 size: 16 residues. V shed 3 bases and J shed 4 bases, with 18 bases lying between them. In germline, CDR1 is SGHTA, CDR2 FQGNSA. CDR3 residues: CASSLKAGAHGETQYF. The CDR3 DNA reads as TGTGCCAGCAGCTTGAAGGCAGGGGCGCATGGAGAGACCCAGTACTTC.

This clonotype was counted many times. This chain uses TRBV3-1 with TRBJ2-1; a possible D gene is TRBD2 (5 bases). Germline values: CDR1 LGHDT, CDR2 YNNKEL (reference sequence). V gave up 0 bases and J gave up 7 bases, with 16 bases separating them. The CDR3 is 16 amino acids. The CDR3 DNA follows: TGTGCCAGCAGCCAAGAACAGCGGCGGGTGGGGAATGAGCAGTTCTTC. It specifies CASSQEQRRVGNEQFF.

There are many counts of this clonotype. One end of the junction is discordant with germline, which a read error may explain. This chain joins TRBV7-2 and TRBJ1-2; perhaps TRBD1 as D (6 bases). Per germline, CDR1 SGHTA and CDR2 FQGNSA. The CDR3 sequence is 14 residues long. The CDR3 DNA follows: TGTGCCAGCAGCATAAGGCGCGAGTGGACAGCACCGGATTTC. Protein: CASSIRREWTAPDF. The complete variable domain, with remaining parts taken from reference TRBV7-2 and TRBJ1-2, reads GAGVSQSPSNKVTEKGKDVELRCDPISGHTALYWYRQSLGQGLEFLIYFQGNSAPDKSGLPSDRFSAERTGGSVSTLTIQRTQQEDSAVYLCASSIRREWTAPDFGSGTRLTVV.

This clonotype was seen at least ten times. The V gene is TRBV5-1, the J gene TRBJ2-1; the D is unclear. The CDR3 has 12 amino acids. Germline V gene lookup returns CDR1 SGHRS and CDR2 YFSETQ. The germline V and J ends were trimmed by 0 bases and 6 bases, with 4 bases remaining between them. CDR3 loop: CASSLAGNEQFF. CDR3 in DNA: TGCGCCAGCAGCTTGGCGGGCAATGAGCAGTTCTTC.

This clonotype showed up many times. The J gene is TRBJ2-1, the V gene TRBV25-1; 11 bases fit TRBD2. Germline CDR1 reads MGHDK; CDR2 reads SYGVNS. The CDR3 has 15 amino acids. V lost 4 bases and J lost 8; bases outside the gene matches: 7. The CDR3, as DNA: TGTGCCAGCAGTGTGACTAGCGGGATGCCCGATGAGCAGTTCTTC. It encodes CASSVTSGMPDEQFF. Using reference TRBV25-1 and TRBJ2-1 for the parts outside the CDR3, the full variable domain is EADIYQTPRYLVIGTGKKITLECSQTMGHDKMYWYQQDPGMELHLIHYSYGVNSTEKGDLSSESTVSRIRTEHFPLTLESARPSHTSQYLCASSVTSGMPDEQFFGPGTRLTVL.

There are many counts of this clonotype. V gene TRBV20-1 combines with J gene TRBJ2-3, with 9 bases fitting TRBD2. Germline CDR1 DFQATT, CDR2 SNEGSKA (reference sequence). The CDR3 runs to 15 residues. Trimming cost V 5 bases and J 2 bases; bases outside gene matches: 8. CDR3 region: CSAARLADPTDTQYF. The CDR3 DNA reads as TGCAGTGCTGCAAGACTAGCGGACCCCACAGATACGCAGTATTTT.

Ten or more counts support this clonotype. CDR3 DNA sequence: TGCGCCAGCAGTGAGTCCTTTAGCGGATACGAGCAGTACGTC. The encoded protein is CASSESFSGYEQYV. The V call is TRBV10-1, the J call TRBJ2-7; tentative D call: TRBD2 (6 bases). Trimming pared 0 bases from V and 4 bases from J, leaving 10 bases between. Germline-derived CDR1 and CDR2 are WNHNN and SYGVQD (reference sequence). This CDR3 region has 14 residues.

This clonotype was seen many times. CDR3 DNA: TGCAGTGCTATAGGACAGGGCAATCAGCCCCAGCATTTT. Amino acids: CSAIGQGNQPQHF. This sequence joins TRBV20-1 and TRBJ1-5; 7 bases match TRBD1. The CDR3 sequence is 13 residues long. The V segment lost 4 bases and the J segment 2 bases; nucleotides outside the gene matches: 2. Germline V gives CDR1 DFQATT, CDR2 SNEGSKA (reference sequence).

This clonotype was picked up many times. The rearrangement links TRBV6-5 to TRBJ2-5; D is uncertain. The CDR3 covers 12 residues. CDR1 and CDR2 from the germline V gene are MNHEY and SVGAGI. V lost 7 bases, J lost 5 bases, and 11 bases lay in between. CDR3 protein: CASTRTGETQYF. The CDR3 DNA reads TGTGCCAGCACCCGGACCGGGGAGACCCAGTACTTC.

In its sample, this clonotype was seen many times. The chain recombines TRBV20-1 with TRBJ2-3; 11 bases match TRBD2. With V trimmed by 4 bases and J by 3 bases, 12 bases remained unmatched. The CDR3 contains 17 residues. The germline V gene has CDR1 DFQATT and CDR2 SNEGSKA (reference sequence). The CDR3 here is CSAKSSSGGYRTDTQYF. The CDR3 region has the DNA TGCAGTGCTAAAAGTTCTAGCGGGGGGTATCGGACAGATACGCAGTATTTT.

This clonotype has ten or more counts. This chain links TRBV20-1 with TRBJ1-5; TRBD1 is a possible D gene (6 bases). This CDR3 contains 13 residues. Deletions cut 3 bases from V and 4 bases from J, with 10 bases between. Germline-derived CDR1 and CDR2 are DFQATT and SNEGSKA (reference sequence). Here the CDR3 reads CSARPDSNQPQHF. CDR3 sequence (DNA): TGCAGTGCTAGGCCGGACAGTAATCAGCCCCAGCATTTT.

In its sample, this clonotype was seen many times. The gene calls are TRBV20-1 and TRBJ2-2, with 7 bases that match TRBD2. Germline V lookup: CDR1 DFQATT, CDR2 SNEGSKA (reference sequence). The CDR3 is 17 amino acids. With V trimmed by 1 base and J by 1 base, 9 bases remained unmatched. This chain's CDR3 is CSARAPLAGQNTGELFF. The CDR3 region has the DNA TGCAGTGCTAGAGCCCCCTTAGCGGGTCAGAACACCGGGGAGCTGTTTTTT.

This clonotype was seen repeatedly, ten times or more. The chain combines TRBV6-1 with TRBJ2-3; no definite D call. This CDR3 spans 13 amino acids. V was shortened by 11 bases and J by 6 bases, with 18 bases between the two germline ends. CDR1 MNHNS and CDR2 SASEGT come from the germline V gene. The CDR3 here is CAWSPHDTDTQYF. The CDR3 DNA reads as TGTGCCTGGAGCCCGCACGACACGGATACGCAGTATTTT.

This clonotype was detected many times. V usage is TRBV10-3 and J usage is TRBJ2-1; 12 nucleotides line up with TRBD1. The CDR3 has 19 amino acids. CDR1 is ENHRY and CDR2 is SYGVKD in the germline V gene. V lost 7 bases, J lost 3 bases, and 16 bases stayed unmatched. CDR3 DNA sequence: TGTGCCATCACCAAAACCGGGACAGGGGGCTATTCCTTCTACAATGAGCAGTTCTTC. This translates into CAITKTGTGGYSFYNEQFF.

This clonotype was picked up many times. The chain is built from TRBV7-7 and TRBJ2-2; unclear D gene. V lost 0 bases and J 0 bases, leaving 8 bases between the germline ends. The V gene's germline CDR1 is SSHAT and CDR2 FNYEAQ (reference sequence). The CDR3 length is 16 residues. The CDR3 DNA reads as TGTGCCAGCAGCTTAGCTCTTCAGCCGAACACCGGGGAGCTGTTTTTT. Its translation: CASSLALQPNTGELFF.

This clonotype was counted many times. V and J are TRBV5-1 and TRBJ2-3, with 14 bases that match TRBD2. This CDR3 has 18 residues. From germline, CDR1 is SGHRS and CDR2 YFSETQ. The junction had 5 bases not matched to a gene; V was cut back by 0 bases and J by 2 bases. This CDR3 is CASSLAGTSGGNTDTQYF. DNA of the CDR3: TGCGCCAGCAGCTTGGCCGGGACTAGCGGGGGAAACACAGATACGCAGTATTTT.

Ten or more counts support this clonotype. The genes are TRBV5-1 and TRBJ2-5; the match to TRBD2 covers 7 bases. Germline CDR1 and CDR2: SGHRS and YFSETQ. The CDR3 is made up of 13 amino acids. The V and J ends lost 2 bases and 9 bases, in that order; junction bases with no gene match: 7. The CDR3 sequence is CASSFGGGRAQYF. CDR3 DNA sequence: TGCGCCAGCAGCTTCGGCGGGGGAAGGGCCCAGTACTTC.

This clonotype has only a few counts. A much larger clone is a single base away; this may be a read error. The chain uses TRBV3-1 and TRBJ1-2; possible D gene TRBD1, 6 bases. The CDR3 length is 14 residues. Trimming pared 0 bases from V and 5 bases from J, leaving 10 bases between. CDR1 and CDR2 from the germline V gene are LGHDT and YNNKEL (reference sequence). CDR3 protein: CASSQDTDRYGYTF. In DNA, the CDR3 is TGTGCCAGCAGCCAAGATACGGACAGATATGGCTACACCTTC.

In this sample, this clonotype turned up many times. The CDR3 is CAISERQSTFYGYTF. CDR3 nucleotides: TGTGCCATCAGTGAGCGGCAGTCGACGTTCTATGGCTACACCTTC. The chain employs TRBV10-3 and TRBJ1-2; no firm D call. The germline V gene encodes CDR1 ENHRY and CDR2 SYGVKD. Between the trimmed V and J ends, which lost 2 bases and 4 bases, there was a span of 14 bases. This CDR3 contains 15 residues.

This clonotype was detected ten times or more. The V call is TRBV3-1, the J call TRBJ2-5; 7 nucleotides line up with TRBD1. J was trimmed by 7 bases and V by 4 bases; bases with no gene match: 6. In germline, CDR1 is LGHDT, CDR2 YNNKEL (reference sequence). The CDR3 consists of 13 residues. CDR3 bases: TGTGCCAGCAGCCCAACAGGGGATGGGACCCAGTACTTC. This translates into CASSPTGDGTQYF.

This clonotype showed up many times. The chain has TRBV7-2 and TRBJ2-5; D perhaps matches TRBD2 (6 bases). Germline lookup yields CDR1 SGHTA and CDR2 FQGNSA. V gave up 7 bases and J gave up 5 bases, with 20 bases separating them. The CDR3 covers 15 residues. CDR3 residues: CASTSQAGPGETQYF. The CDR3 DNA follows: TGTGCCAGCACTTCCCAAGCGGGTCCGGGGGAGACCCAGTACTTC.

For this clonotype: It may be a read error: a sequence one base away is much more abundant. The chain carries TRBV28 and TRBJ2-5; D is unresolved. Trimming removed 6 bases from V and 7 bases from J, with 9 bases in between. CDR1 is MDHEN and CDR2 is SYDVKM in the germline V gene. This CDR3 contains 11 residues. The CDR3 loop is CASRRLWTQYF. As DNA, the CDR3 is TGTGCCAGCAGACGGCTGTGGACCCAGTACTTC.